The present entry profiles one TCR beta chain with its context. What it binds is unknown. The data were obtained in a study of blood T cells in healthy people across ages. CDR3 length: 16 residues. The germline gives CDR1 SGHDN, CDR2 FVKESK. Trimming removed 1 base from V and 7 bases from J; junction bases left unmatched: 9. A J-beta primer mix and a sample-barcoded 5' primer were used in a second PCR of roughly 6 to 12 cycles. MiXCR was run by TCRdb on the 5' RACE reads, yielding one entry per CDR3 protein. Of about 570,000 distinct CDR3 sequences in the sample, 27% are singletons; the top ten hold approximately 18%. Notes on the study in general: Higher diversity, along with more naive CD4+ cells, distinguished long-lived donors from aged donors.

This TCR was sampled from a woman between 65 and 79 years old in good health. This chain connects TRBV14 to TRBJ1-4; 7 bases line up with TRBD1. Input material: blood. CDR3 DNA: TGTGCCAGCAGCCAAGGGAGGACAAGGGGGCCTGAAAAACTGTTTTTT. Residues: CASSQGRTRGPEKLFF.